The clone carrying this T cell receptor beta chain was observed a few times. With iRepertoire HTBI primers and Arm-PCR of CDR3 regions, TCR beta libraries were built. TCRdb called the multiplex PCR reads again in MiXCR, with one record for every CDR3 protein. The sample holds roughly 450,000 distinct CDR3 sequences; about a quarter are singletons and the top ten take over 25%. Time point defined: persistent/refractory GD, antithyroid drugs over 5 years with positive TRAb. PBMCs were the source of the RNA used for TCR sequencing. The data stem from a study of regulatory T cells in long-lasting Graves disease. Sequencing was performed on peripheral blood mononuclear cells (PBMCs), taken when the disease was refractory, from a patient treated with antithyroid drugs. The receptor was isolated from a female donor with Graves disease.

The CDR3 is CSVDRGSSTDTQYF. The CDR3 nucleotides are TGCAGCGTGGACAGGGGATCTAGCACAGATACGCAGTATTTT. This rearrangement joins TRBV29-1 to TRBJ2-3, with 9 positions matching TRBD1. V dropped 6 bases and J dropped 0; count of bases not matched to a gene: 4. This CDR3 has 14 residues. The germline V gene encodes CDR1 SQVTM and CDR2 ANQGSEA.